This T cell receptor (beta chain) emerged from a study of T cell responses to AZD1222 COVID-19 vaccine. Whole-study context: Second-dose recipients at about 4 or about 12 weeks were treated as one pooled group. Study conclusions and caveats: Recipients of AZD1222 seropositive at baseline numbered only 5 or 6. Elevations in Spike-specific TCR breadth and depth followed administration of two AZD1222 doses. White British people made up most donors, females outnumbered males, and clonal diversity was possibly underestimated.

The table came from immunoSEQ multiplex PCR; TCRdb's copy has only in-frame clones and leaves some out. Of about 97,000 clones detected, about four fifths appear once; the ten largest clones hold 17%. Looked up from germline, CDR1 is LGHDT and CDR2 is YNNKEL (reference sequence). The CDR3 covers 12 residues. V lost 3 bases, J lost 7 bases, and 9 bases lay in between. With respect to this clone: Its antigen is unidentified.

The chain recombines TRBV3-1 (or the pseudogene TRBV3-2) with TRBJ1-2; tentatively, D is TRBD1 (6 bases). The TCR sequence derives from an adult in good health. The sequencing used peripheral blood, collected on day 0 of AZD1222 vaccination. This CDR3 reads CASSQGASGYTF. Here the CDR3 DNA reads TGTGCCAGCAGCCAGGGGGCTTCTGGCTACACCTTC.